This is a list of T cell receptor beta chains from one sample in a study of T cell responses to AZD1222 COVID-19 vaccine. The protocol was immunoSEQ multiplex PCR, while the TCRdb copy is restricted to in-frame clones and leaves out a portion. The sample shows about 93,000 clones, approximately 92% of them seen only once. Source: peripheral blood, taken 28 days after the second AZD1222 dose. The receptors originated from an adult who received the AZD1222 COVID-19 vaccine. The CDR3 runs from the conserved cysteine through the conserved F or W. The order of the fields is CDR3 DNA, CDR3 protein, D gene, clone size, J gene, V gene. The D gene is left open where the match is weak. Expanded clones get a size class; other rows say once, few or many, or leave the size out.

CDR3nt: TGTGCCAGCAGTGAGCCCCAGGGTTTGGGTTCACCCCTCCACTTT; CDR3aa: CASSEPQGLGSPLHF; d_gene: .; abundance: once; j_gene: TRBJ1-6; v_gene: TRBV6-1
CDR3nt: TGTGCCAGCTCACTCGGGGTGAACACTGAAGCTTTCTTT; CDR3aa: CASSLGVNTEAFF; d_gene: .; abundance: .; j_gene: TRBJ1-1; v_gene: TRBV18
CDR3nt: TGTGCCAGCAGCGCCTCTAGCACAGATACGCAGTATTTT; CDR3aa: CASSASSTDTQYF; d_gene: .; abundance: .; j_gene: TRBJ2-3; v_gene: TRBV6-4
CDR3nt: TGTGCCAGCAGCTCCAACAGGGATTTGGTTGGCTACACCTTC; CDR3aa: CASSSNRDLVGYTF; d_gene: .; abundance: .; j_gene: TRBJ1-2; v_gene: TRBV7-8
CDR3nt: TGTGCCAGTAGTATATCCGGGGGGGATTATGGCTACACCTTC; CDR3aa: CASSISGGDYGYTF; d_gene: .; abundance: .; j_gene: TRBJ1-2; v_gene: TRBV19
CDR3nt: TGTGCCAGCAGCTTAGGGACTAGCGGGGTCCGCTCCTACGAGCAGTACTTC; CDR3aa: CASSLGTSGVRSYEQYF; d_gene: TRBD2; abundance: .; j_gene: TRBJ2-7; v_gene: TRBV7-2
CDR3nt: TGTGCCAGCAGTATCTACGATACGCAGTATTTT; CDR3aa: CASSIYDTQYF; d_gene: .; abundance: .; j_gene: TRBJ2-3; v_gene: TRBV12-3/TRBV12-4
CDR3nt: TGTGCCAGCAGTAGGGCAGGGGTTCGCACTGAAGCTTTCTTT; CDR3aa: CASSRAGVRTEAFF; d_gene: .; abundance: .; j_gene: TRBJ1-1; v_gene: TRBV6-5
CDR3nt: TGTGCCAGCAGTTATCAGTATAATTCACCCCTCCACTTT; CDR3aa: CASSYQYNSPLHF; d_gene: .; abundance: .; j_gene: TRBJ1-6; v_gene: TRBV6-5
CDR3nt: TGTGCCAGCAGTTTTGGATTAGCGGGGTTTGGCTACGAGCAGTACTTC; CDR3aa: CASSFGLAGFGYEQYF; d_gene: TRBD2; abundance: once; j_gene: TRBJ2-7; v_gene: TRBV27
CDR3nt: TGTGCCAGCAGCCGAACAGGGGATGCAAACATTCAGTACTTC; CDR3aa: CASSRTGDANIQYF; d_gene: TRBD1; abundance: .; j_gene: TRBJ2-4; v_gene: TRBV13
CDR3nt: TGTGCCAGTAGTATGGGACTAGCGGGAGACACAGATACGCAGTATTTT; CDR3aa: CASSMGLAGDTDTQYF; d_gene: TRBD2; abundance: .; j_gene: TRBJ2-3; v_gene: TRBV19
CDR3nt: TGTGCCAGCAGCCAAGGGGACAGGGCGCACTATGGCTACACCTTC; CDR3aa: CASSQGDRAHYGYTF; d_gene: TRBD1; abundance: many; j_gene: TRBJ1-2; v_gene: TRBV3-1/TRBV3-2
CDR3nt: TGTGCCAGCAGCTCCTTATTAGGGACTGAAGCTTTCTTT; CDR3aa: CASSSLLGTEAFF; d_gene: .; abundance: .; j_gene: TRBJ1-1; v_gene: TRBV11-1
CDR3nt: TGTGCCACCAGTGATTTGGACAGGGGTAACTATGGCTACACCTTC; CDR3aa: CATSDLDRGNYGYTF; d_gene: TRBD1; abundance: .; j_gene: TRBJ1-2; v_gene: TRBV24-1
CDR3nt: TGTGCCAGCAGGTCCTTTCGGAACACTGAAGCTTTCTTT; CDR3aa: CASRSFRNTEAFF; d_gene: .; abundance: .; j_gene: TRBJ1-1; v_gene: TRBV6-5
CDR3nt: TGCGCCAGCAGACAGGACACTACCTACTATGGCTACACCTTC; CDR3aa: CASRQDTTYYGYTF; d_gene: .; abundance: .; j_gene: TRBJ1-2; v_gene: TRBV5-1
CDR3nt: TGTGCCAGCAGCCCGATGGGACTAGTCAACTACAATGAGCAGTTCTTC; CDR3aa: CASSPMGLVNYNEQFF; d_gene: TRBD2; abundance: .; j_gene: TRBJ2-1; v_gene: TRBV7-3
CDR3nt: TGTGCCAGTCGACCGCACGACAGGGGGTCCTATGGCTACACCTTC; CDR3aa: CASRPHDRGSYGYTF; d_gene: TRBD1; abundance: .; j_gene: TRBJ1-2; v_gene: TRBV19
CDR3nt: TGTGCCAGCAGCCGTGGGCTGGTCAGGACCAACACTGAAGCTTTCTTT; CDR3aa: CASSRGLVRTNTEAFF; d_gene: .; abundance: once; j_gene: TRBJ1-1; v_gene: TRBV5-4
CDR3nt: TGTGCCAGCAGCGTAGGAGACCCTTATAGCGGGGGGACAGATACGCAGTATTTT; CDR3aa: CASSVGDPYSGGTDTQYF; d_gene: TRBD2; abundance: .; j_gene: TRBJ2-3; v_gene: TRBV9
CDR3nt: TGTGCCAGCAGCCAGGGCGCCTTAGGTGGCTACACCTTC; CDR3aa: CASSQGALGGYTF; d_gene: .; abundance: once; j_gene: TRBJ1-2; v_gene: TRBV6-2/TRBV6-3
CDR3nt: TGTGCCAGCAGCTATACAGGGACCTACGAGCAGTACTTC; CDR3aa: CASSYTGTYEQYF; d_gene: .; abundance: .; j_gene: TRBJ2-7; v_gene: TRBV27
CDR3nt: TGTGCCAGCAGTGAATGGGGAAGCTCCTACGAGCAGTACTTC; CDR3aa: CASSEWGSSYEQYF; d_gene: .; abundance: .; j_gene: TRBJ2-7; v_gene: TRBV25-1
CDR3nt: TGTGCCAGCAGCCAAGCCGGGACAGGGGTTATCACCTACGAGCAGTACTTC; CDR3aa: CASSQAGTGVITYEQYF; d_gene: TRBD1; abundance: .; j_gene: TRBJ2-7; v_gene: TRBV3-1/TRBV3-2
CDR3nt: TGTGCCAGCAAACAGGATCCCCTAGGGGGCTACACCTTC; CDR3aa: CASKQDPLGGYTF; d_gene: .; abundance: .; j_gene: TRBJ1-2; v_gene: TRBV18
CDR3nt: TGTGCCAGCAGTTCAAGAGAGGGAGGCACTGAAGCTTTCTTT; CDR3aa: CASSSREGGTEAFF; d_gene: .; abundance: .; j_gene: TRBJ1-1; v_gene: TRBV6-5
CDR3nt: TGTGCCAGCAGCCAAGTAGGGGGTCTTGAAGCTTTCTTT; CDR3aa: CASSQVGGLEAFF; d_gene: .; abundance: once; j_gene: TRBJ1-1; v_gene: TRBV3-1/TRBV3-2
CDR3nt: TGTGCCAGCAGCACCCAGATGAACACTGAAGCTTTCTTT; CDR3aa: CASSTQMNTEAFF; d_gene: .; abundance: .; j_gene: TRBJ1-1; v_gene: TRBV7-3
CDR3nt: TGTGCCAGCAGCCGACGTGGGACAGGGGGCATTTCACCCCTCCACTTT; CDR3aa: CASSRRGTGGISPLHF; d_gene: TRBD1; abundance: .; j_gene: TRBJ1-6; v_gene: TRBV6-2/TRBV6-3
CDR3nt: TGCAGCGTTGAAATTAGAGGGGTGATCTCTGGAAACACCATATATTTT; CDR3aa: CSVEIRGVISGNTIYF; d_gene: .; abundance: .; j_gene: TRBJ1-3; v_gene: TRBV29-1
CDR3nt: TGCGCCAGCAGCTTCAGCGGGGGAACCTACGAGCAGTACTTC; CDR3aa: CASSFSGGTYEQYF; d_gene: TRBD2; abundance: .; j_gene: TRBJ2-7; v_gene: TRBV5-1
CDR3nt: TGTGCCAGCAGCTTGGGACAGGGGGAACGTGGCTACACCTTC; CDR3aa: CASSLGQGERGYTF; d_gene: TRBD1; abundance: .; j_gene: TRBJ1-2; v_gene: TRBV5-5
CDR3nt: TGTGCCAGCAGCTCGCTAGGGGGCCTAGGAGGGGAGCAGTTCTTC; CDR3aa: CASSSLGGLGGEQFF; d_gene: .; abundance: .; j_gene: TRBJ2-1; v_gene: TRBV27
CDR3nt: TGTGCCAGCAGCCCGGACAGGGGGTCTGATCAGCCCCAGCATTTT; CDR3aa: CASSPDRGSDQPQHF; d_gene: TRBD1; abundance: few; j_gene: TRBJ1-5; v_gene: TRBV7-9
CDR3nt: TGTGCCTGGAGTGAGGGACGGGAGACCCAGTACTTC; CDR3aa: CAWSEGRETQYF; d_gene: .; abundance: .; j_gene: TRBJ2-5; v_gene: TRBV30
CDR3nt: TGTGCCAGCAAGAAAGGGGCCCCCACCGGGGAGCTGTTTTTT; CDR3aa: CASKKGAPTGELFF; d_gene: .; abundance: .; j_gene: TRBJ2-2; v_gene: TRBV2